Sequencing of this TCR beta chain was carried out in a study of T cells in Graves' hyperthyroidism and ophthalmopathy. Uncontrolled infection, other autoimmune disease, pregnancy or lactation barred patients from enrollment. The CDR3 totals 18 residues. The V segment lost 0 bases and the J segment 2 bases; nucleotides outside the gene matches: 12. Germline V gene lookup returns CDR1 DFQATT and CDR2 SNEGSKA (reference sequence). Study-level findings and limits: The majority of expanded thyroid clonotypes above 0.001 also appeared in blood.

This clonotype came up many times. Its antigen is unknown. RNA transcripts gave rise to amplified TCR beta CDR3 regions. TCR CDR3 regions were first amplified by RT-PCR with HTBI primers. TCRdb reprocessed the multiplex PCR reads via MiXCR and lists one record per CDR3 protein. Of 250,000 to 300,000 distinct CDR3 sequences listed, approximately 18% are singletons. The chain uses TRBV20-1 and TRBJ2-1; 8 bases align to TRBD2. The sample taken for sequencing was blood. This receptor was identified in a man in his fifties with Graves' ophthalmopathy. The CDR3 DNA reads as TGCAGTGCTAGAGACCACGGGCGCGGGAGGTTGCCCTACAATGAGCAGTTCTTC. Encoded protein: CSARDHGRGRLPYNEQFF.